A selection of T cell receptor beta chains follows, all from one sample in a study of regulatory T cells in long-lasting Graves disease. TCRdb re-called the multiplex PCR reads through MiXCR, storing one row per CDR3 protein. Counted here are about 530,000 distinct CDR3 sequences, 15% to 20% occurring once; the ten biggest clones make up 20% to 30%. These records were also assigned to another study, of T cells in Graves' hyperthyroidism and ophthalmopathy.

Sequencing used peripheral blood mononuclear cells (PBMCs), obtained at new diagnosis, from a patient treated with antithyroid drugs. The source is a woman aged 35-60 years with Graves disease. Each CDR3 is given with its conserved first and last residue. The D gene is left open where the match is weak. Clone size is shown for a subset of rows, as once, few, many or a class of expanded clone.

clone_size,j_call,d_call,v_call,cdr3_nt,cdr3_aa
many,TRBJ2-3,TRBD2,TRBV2,TGTGCCAGCAGTTACTCTCGACTAGCGGCCGAGCCCACAGATACGCAGTATTTT,CASSYSRLAAEPTDTQYF
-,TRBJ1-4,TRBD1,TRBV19,TGTGCCAGTAGTATTATCGGACAGGGAGTTGAAAAACTGTTTTTT,CASSIIGQGVEKLFF
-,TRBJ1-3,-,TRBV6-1,TGTGCCAGCACGATGGGCTCTGGAAACACCATATATTTT,CASTMGSGNTIYF
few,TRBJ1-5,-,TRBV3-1,TGTGCCAGCAGCCAAGGGGGGACAAGCAATCAGCCCCAGCATTTT,CASSQGGTSNQPQHF
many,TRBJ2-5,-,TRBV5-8,TGTGCCAGCAGCCTGTCCGGGACGGTGGAGACCCAGTACTTC,CASSLSGTVETQYF
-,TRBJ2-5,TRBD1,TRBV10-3,TGTGCCATCAGTGAGAGACAGGGCGCGCAAGAGACCCAGTACTTC,CAISERQGAQETQYF
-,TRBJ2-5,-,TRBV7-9,TGTGCCAGCAGCCCGCCGCAGGAGCCAGAGACCCAGTACTTC,CASSPPQEPETQYF
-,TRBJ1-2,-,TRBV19,TGTGCCAGTAGTATAGCGGGGGCGCAGGAGTACTATGGCTACACCTTC,CASSIAGAQEYYGYTF
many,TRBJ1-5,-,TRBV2,TGTGCCAGCAGTGAAACGGGGTATGATCAGCCCCAGCATTTT,CASSETGYDQPQHF
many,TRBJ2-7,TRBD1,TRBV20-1,TGCAGTGCAACAAAGAGGGACAGGGGAATGTACGAGCAGTACTTC,CSATKRDRGMYEQYF
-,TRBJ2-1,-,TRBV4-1,TGCGCCAGCAGCCAAACCGGGACACCAATCCGCTACAATGAGCAGTTCTTC,CASSQTGTPIRYNEQFF
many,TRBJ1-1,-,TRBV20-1,TGCAGTGCTAGATTGGGGGGTCTGAACACTGAAGCTTTCTTT,CSARLGGLNTEAFF
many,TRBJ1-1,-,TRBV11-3,TGTGCCAGCAGCTCCCTGCGGGCAAGCACTGAAGCTTTCTTT,CASSSLRASTEAFF
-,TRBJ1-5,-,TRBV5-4,TGTGCCAGCAGCTTGAGAGGGCAGGGGCGCAATCAGCCCCAGCATTTT,CASSLRGQGRNQPQHF
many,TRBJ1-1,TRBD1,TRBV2,TGTGCCAGCAGCCTGCTTAGGACAGGAGGGGGAAACACTGAAGCTTTCTTT,CASSLLRTGGGNTEAFF
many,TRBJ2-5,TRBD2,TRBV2,TGTGCCAGCATTAGAGGAGCGGGGGCCCTCCAAGAGACCCAGTACTTC,CASIRGAGALQETQYF
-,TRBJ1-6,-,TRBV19,TGTGCCAGTAGGCAGGGACTTGATTCACCCCTCCACTTT,CASRQGLDSPLHF
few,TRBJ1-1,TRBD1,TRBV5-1,TGCGCCAGCAGCTTGATGGCAGGGGGCGTGGGCACTGAAGCTTTCTTT,CASSLMAGGVGTEAFF
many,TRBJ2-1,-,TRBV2,TGTGCCAGCAGTGAGTGGGGGAATGAGCAGTTCTTC,CASSEWGNEQFF
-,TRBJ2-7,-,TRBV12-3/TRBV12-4,TGTGCCAGCAGCCGAGAGGAGCCTGGGGCCTACGAGCAGTACTTC,CASSREEPGAYEQYF
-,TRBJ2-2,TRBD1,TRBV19,TGTGCCAGTAGGACAGGGTTCGGGGAGCTGTTTTTT,CASRTGFGELFF
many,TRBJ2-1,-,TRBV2,TGTGCCAGCAGTGGGCCTGGGGCCAACTACAATGAGCAGTTCTTC,CASSGPGANYNEQFF